This T cell receptor (beta chain) was retrieved from a study of molecular identifiers for immune sequencing clone quantification. Findings and caveats of the study: Detection of one spiked Jurkat cell's TCR RNA reportedly worked in 1 million or so naive cells.

The germline V gene encodes CDR1 MDHEN and CDR2 SYDVKM. The CDR3 consists of 12 residues. V was pared by 6 bases and J by 4 bases, with 10 bases between. TCRdb reanalysed the PCR reads using MiXCR and keeps one entry per CDR3 protein. The sample holds 62,000 or so distinct CDR3 sequences, over 15% seen once. For this clonotype: The antigen is not known. A much larger clonotype is one base distant, so this may be a read error.

This TCR was recovered from a human donor in good health. Some libraries in this study had Jurkat cell RNA spiked in. The sequenced sample consisted of naive CD8+ T cells from blood, with Jurkat cell RNA spiked in. Subset: FACS-sorted CD8+CD4-CCR7+CD45RA+ naive T cells. V usage is TRBV28 and J usage is TRBJ2-7, with D hard to call. CDR3 loop: CASRFVSYEQYF. The DNA of the CDR3 is TGTGCCAGCAGGTTTGTTTCTTACGAGCAGTACTTC.